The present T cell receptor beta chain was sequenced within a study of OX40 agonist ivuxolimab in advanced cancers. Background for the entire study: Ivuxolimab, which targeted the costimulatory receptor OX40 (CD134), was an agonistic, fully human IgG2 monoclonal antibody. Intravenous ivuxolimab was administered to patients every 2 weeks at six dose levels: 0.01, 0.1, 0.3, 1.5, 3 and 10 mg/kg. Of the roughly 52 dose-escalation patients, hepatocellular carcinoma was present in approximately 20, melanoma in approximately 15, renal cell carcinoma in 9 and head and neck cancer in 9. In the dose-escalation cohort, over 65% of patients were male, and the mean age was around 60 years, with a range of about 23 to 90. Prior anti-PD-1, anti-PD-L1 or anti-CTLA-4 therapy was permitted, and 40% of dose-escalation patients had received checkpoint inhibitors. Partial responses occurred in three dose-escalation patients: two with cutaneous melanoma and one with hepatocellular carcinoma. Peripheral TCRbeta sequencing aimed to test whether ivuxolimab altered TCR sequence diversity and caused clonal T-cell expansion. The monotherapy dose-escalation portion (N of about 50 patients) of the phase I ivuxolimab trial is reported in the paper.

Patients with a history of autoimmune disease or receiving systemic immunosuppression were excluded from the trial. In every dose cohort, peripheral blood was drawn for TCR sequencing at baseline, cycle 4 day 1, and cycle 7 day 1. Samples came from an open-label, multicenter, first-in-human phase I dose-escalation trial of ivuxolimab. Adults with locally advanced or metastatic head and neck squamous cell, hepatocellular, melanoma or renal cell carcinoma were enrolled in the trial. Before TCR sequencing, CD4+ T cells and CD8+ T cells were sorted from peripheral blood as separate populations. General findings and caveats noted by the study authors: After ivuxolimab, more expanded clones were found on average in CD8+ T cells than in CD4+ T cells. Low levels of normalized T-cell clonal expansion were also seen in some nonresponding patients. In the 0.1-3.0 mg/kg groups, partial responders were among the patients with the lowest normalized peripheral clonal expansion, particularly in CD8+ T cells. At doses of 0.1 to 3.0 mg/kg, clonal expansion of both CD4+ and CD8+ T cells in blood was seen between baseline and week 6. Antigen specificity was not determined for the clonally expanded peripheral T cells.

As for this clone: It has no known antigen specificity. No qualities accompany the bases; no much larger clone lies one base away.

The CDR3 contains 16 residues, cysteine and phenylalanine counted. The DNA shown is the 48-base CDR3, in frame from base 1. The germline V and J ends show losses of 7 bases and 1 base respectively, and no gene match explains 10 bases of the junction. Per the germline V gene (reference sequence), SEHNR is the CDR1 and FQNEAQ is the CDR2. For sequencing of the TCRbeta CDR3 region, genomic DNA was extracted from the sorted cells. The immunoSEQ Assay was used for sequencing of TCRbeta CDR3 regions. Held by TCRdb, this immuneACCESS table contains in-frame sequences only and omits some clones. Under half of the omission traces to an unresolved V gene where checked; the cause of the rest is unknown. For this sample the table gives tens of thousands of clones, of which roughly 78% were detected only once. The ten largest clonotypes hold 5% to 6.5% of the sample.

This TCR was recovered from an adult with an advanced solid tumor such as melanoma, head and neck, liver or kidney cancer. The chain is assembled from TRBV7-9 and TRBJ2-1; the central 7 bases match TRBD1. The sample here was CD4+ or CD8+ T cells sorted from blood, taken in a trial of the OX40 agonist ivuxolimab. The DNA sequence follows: TGTGCCAGCATCCCACCCTCCAGGGGGTCCTACAATGAGCAGTTCTTC. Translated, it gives CASIPPSRGSYNEQFF.